These 29 T cell receptor beta chains were all obtained from the same sample, sequenced in a study of blood T cell repertoires in COVID-19. Sequenced by immunoSEQ multiplex PCR; TCRdb stores in-frame clones only, minus some. This sample has 90,000 or so clones, with 88% found just once. Material for sequencing was peripheral blood. The receptors were sampled from a man at least 80 years old with acute or convalescent COVID-19.

This sequence joins TRBV19 and TRBJ1-4, with 9 nucleotides matching TRBD1. This CDR3 is built from 14 residues. J gave up 6 bases and V 7 bases, and 6 bases lay outside the gene matches. Per germline, CDR1 LNHDA and CDR2 SQIVND (reference sequence). CDR3 in amino acids: CASTWTGADEKLFF. In DNA form, the CDR3 reads TGTGCCAGTACCTGGACAGGGGCGGATGAAAAACTGTTTTTT. The variable domain in full, with the rest retrieved from reference TRBV19 and TRBJ1-4, is DGGITQSPKYLFRKEGQNVTLSCEQNLNHDAMYWYRQDPGQGLRLIYYSQIVNDFQKGDIAEGYSVSREKKESFPLTVTSAQKNPTAFYLCASTWTGADEKLFFGSGTQLSVL.

The V call is TRBV10-3, the J call TRBJ2-2, with 14 bases that match TRBD2. The germline CDR1 and CDR2 sequences are ENHRY and SYGVKD. This CDR3 is 18 amino acids long. V shed 6 bases, J shed 3 bases, and the junction held 9 bases outside the gene matches. CDR3 in amino acids: CAISARLAGGRDTGELFF. DNA of the CDR3: TGTGCCATCAGCGCGCGACTAGCGGGAGGGCGAGACACCGGGGAGCTGTTTTTT.

The chain has TRBV7-2 and TRBJ2-1; TRBD2 matches at 9 bases. CDR1 and CDR2 (germline): SGHTA, FQGNSA. CDR3 length equals 17 residues. The junction had 10 bases not matched to a gene; V was cut back by 3 bases and J by 4 bases. CDR3 amino acids: CASSFRGLAGFYNEQFF. The DNA for the CDR3 is TGTGCCAGCAGCTTCCGCGGTCTAGCGGGGTTTTACAATGAGCAGTTCTTC.

This chain connects TRBV2 to TRBJ2-7; the D gene is possibly TRBD1 (5 bases). Trimming left V 8 bases short and J 3 bases short, with 20 bases between. In germline, CDR1 is SNHLY, CDR2 FYNNEI. This CDR3 is built from 15 residues. This CDR3 reads CASLSRTFGDYEQYF. Here the CDR3 DNA reads TGTGCCAGCCTGTCCCGGACATTTGGGGACTACGAGCAGTACTTC. Full variable domain (rest looked up from reference TRBV2 and TRBJ2-7): EPEVTQTPSHQVTQMGQEVILRCVPISNHLYFYWYRQILGQKVEFLVSFYNNEISEKSEIFDDQFSVERPDGSNFTLKIRSTKLEDSAMYFCASLSRTFGDYEQYFGPGTRLTVT.

The V and J genes are TRBV13 and TRBJ1-2; 8 bases line up with TRBD1. Germline V CDR1 and CDR2: PRHDT, FYEKMQ (reference sequence). V was pared by 5 bases and J by 1 base, with 15 bases of the junction left unmatched. The CDR3 has 18 residues. CDR3 DNA: TGTGCCAGCAGCATCGCCCGACAGGGGCCCCTTAGTAACTATGGCTACACCTTC. Protein: CASSIARQGPLSNYGYTF.

The chain joins TRBV5-8 to TRBJ1-1, with D hard to call. Looked up from germline, CDR1 is SGHTS and CDR2 is YDEGEE. This CDR3 is 11 amino acids long. V was shortened by 10 bases and J by 1 base, with 8 bases between the two germline ends. The CDR3 DNA follows: TGTGCCGGGCTACAGAACACTGAAGCTTTCTTT. This encodes CAGLQNTEAFF.

This chain uses TRBV7-9 with TRBJ2-2; perhaps TRBD1 as D (5 bases). V lost 5 bases and J lost 2, with 18 bases in between. This CDR3 has 17 residues. Germline CDR1 and CDR2: SEHNR and FQNEAQ (reference sequence). The CDR3 nucleotides are TGTGCCAGCAGCCCCAGGGTAGCACTCGATAACACCGGGGAGCTGTTTTTT. It specifies CASSPRVALDNTGELFF.

The chain links TRBV10-1 to TRBJ2-1, with D possibly matching TRBD2 (5 bases). Germline CDR1 and CDR2: WNHNN and SYGVQD (reference sequence). Between the trimmed V and J ends, which lost 4 bases and 1 base, there was a span of 17 bases. CDR3 length: 17 amino acids. The CDR3 spells CASSGWRTRLSYNEQFF. CDR3 bases: TGCGCCAGCAGTGGGTGGAGGACTCGCCTATCCTACAATGAGCAGTTCTTC.

The CDR3 reads CASSQDNRGYGYTF. As DNA, the CDR3 is TGTGCCAGCAGCCAAGATAACAGGGGATATGGCTACACCTTC. The chain recombines TRBV3-1 (or the pseudogene TRBV3-2) with TRBJ1-2, with TRBD1 matching 7 bases. The CDR3 sequence is 14 residues long. J was trimmed by 5 bases and V by 0 bases; bases with no gene match: 3. Germline V gene sequence: CDR1 LGHDT, CDR2 YNNKEL (reference sequence).

The rearrangement joins TRBV4-3 to TRBJ1-5; no reliable D call. The CDR3 has 15 amino acids. Germline V gene data show CDR1 as LGHNA and CDR2 as YSLEER. Trimming removed 0 bases at V and 6 bases at J, with 12 bases between. CDR3 protein: CASSQDLSGTQPQHF. In nucleotides, the CDR3 is TGCGCCAGCAGCCAAGATCTTTCGGGAACTCAGCCCCAGCATTTT.

The chain employs TRBV11-1 and TRBJ1-2, with TRBD1 matching over 7 bases. Germline V gives CDR1 SGHAT, CDR2 FQDESV (reference sequence). The J segment lost 4 bases and the V segment lost 3 bases, leaving 2 bases of the junction unmatched. The CDR3 spans 13 residues. The CDR3 region is CASSFGTAYGYTF. DNA of the CDR3: TGTGCCAGCAGCTTCGGGACAGCCTATGGCTACACCTTC.

J is TRBJ2-5 and V is TRBV18, with 9 bases fitting TRBD2. The V gene's germline CDR1 is KGHSH and CDR2 LQKENI. V lost 2 bases and J lost 3; bases outside the gene matches: 4. The CDR3 is 15 residues long. CDR3 in DNA: TGTGCCAGCTCACCAGGAGCTAGCGGGGAAGAGACCCAGTACTTC. It specifies CASSPGASGEETQYF.

The gene calls are TRBV30 and TRBJ2-5; TRBD1 aligns across 11 bases. Germline CDR1 reads GTSNPN; CDR2 reads SVGIG (reference sequence). This CDR3 spans 16 amino acids. With V trimmed by 3 bases and J by 5 bases, 11 bases remained unmatched. CDR3 nucleotides: TGTGCCTGGAGCAATCCCGGACAGGGGGCAGGGGAGACCCAGTACTTC. This sequence encodes CAWSNPGQGAGETQYF.

The chain couples TRBV19 to TRBJ1-5; 10 nucleotides align to TRBD1. The CDR3 is 16 residues long. The V and J ends lost 5 bases and 6 bases, in that order; junction bases with no gene match: 10. The germline V gene encodes CDR1 LNHDA and CDR2 SQIVND (reference sequence). The CDR3 coding sequence is TGTGCCAGTAGTCCACCAGACAGGGGGCTATTTCAGCCCCAGCATTTT. Translating gives CASSPPDRGLFQPQHF.

V gene TRBV2 combines with J gene TRBJ2-7; the match to TRBD2 covers 9 bases. The CDR3 length is 18 residues. Germline values: CDR1 SNHLY, CDR2 FYNNEI. V shed 2 bases, J shed 6 bases, and the junction held 17 bases outside the gene matches. CDR3 protein: CASSEYLGYSGRLGEQYF. The CDR3 nucleotides are TGTGCCAGCAGTGAATATTTGGGGTATAGCGGGAGACTCGGCGAGCAGTACTTC.

This clone was picked up one time. This chain joins TRBV18 and TRBJ2-5; 9 positions agree with TRBD1. Germline loops: CDR1 KGHSH, CDR2 LQKENI. V lost 5 bases, J lost 2 bases, and 9 bases stayed unmatched. The CDR3 length is 16 residues. The CDR3 DNA is TGTGCCAGCTCAACAACAGGGGGCGGGGGTCAAGAGACCCAGTACTTC. Amino acids: CASSTTGGGGQETQYF.

The rearrangement uses TRBV7-3 and TRBJ2-6; D perhaps matches TRBD1 (6 bases). Trimming removed 1 base at V and 0 bases at J, with 16 bases between. CDR1 and CDR2 (germline): SGHTA, FQGTGA. The CDR3 contains 19 residues. CDR3 bases: TGTGCCAGCAGCTTAAATTCCCTCAGGGGCCGCTCTGGGGCCAACGTCCTGACTTTC. This translates into CASSLNSLRGRSGANVLTF. The full variable domain, its missing parts supplied by reference TRBV7-3 and TRBJ2-6, is GAGVSQTPSNKVTEKGKYVELRCDPISGHTALYWYRQSLGQGPEFLIYFQGTGAADDSGLPNDRFFAVRPEGSVSTLKIQRTERGDSAVYLCASSLNSLRGRSGANVLTFGAGSRLTVL.

CDR3 in DNA: TGTGCCAGCAGAGAAGGCGGGAGGGCTCCATACAATGAGCAGTTCTTC. This translates into CASREGGRAPYNEQFF. The chain is built from TRBV7-2 and TRBJ2-1, with 9 bases aligning to TRBD2. The J segment lost 4 bases and the V segment lost 6 bases, leaving 10 bases of the junction unmatched. This CDR3 comprises 16 residues. In germline, CDR1 is SGHTA, CDR2 FQGNSA.

V and J are TRBV7-9 and TRBJ1-2; 11 bases are a match to TRBD1. The CDR3 totals 14 residues. In germline, CDR1 is SEHNR, CDR2 FQNEAQ (reference sequence). Trimming cost V 2 bases and J 7 bases; bases outside gene matches: 3. CDR3 nucleotides: TGTGCCAGCAGCTTACCGGACAGGGGGCTTGGCTACACCTTC. This sequence encodes CASSLPDRGLGYTF.

The chain joins TRBV5-6 to TRBJ2-2, with 9 bases fitting TRBD1. In germline, CDR1 is SGHDT, CDR2 YYEEEE. The CDR3 spans 17 residues. After removal of 0 bases from V and 7 bases from J, the junction contained 10 bases not matched to a gene. In nucleotides, the CDR3 is TGTGCCAGCAGCTTGGGGCAGGGACAGGGTGTAATCGGGGAGCTGTTTTTT. Residues: CASSLGQGQGVIGELFF. Filled out from reference TRBV5-6 and TRBJ2-2, the complete variable domain reads DAGVTQSPTHLIKTRGQQVTLRCSPKSGHDTVSWYQQALGQGPQFIFQYYEEEERQRGNFPDRFSGHQFPNYSSELNVNALLLGDSALYLCASSLGQGQGVIGELFFGEGSRLTVL.

The rearrangement links TRBV6-5 to TRBJ1-2; the D gene is possibly TRBD1 (5 bases). The germline gives CDR1 MNHEY, CDR2 SVGAGI. The CDR3 runs to 13 residues. Trimming stripped 7 bases from V and 3 bases from J, with 12 bases between. The CDR3 region has the DNA TGTGCCAGCACCTCTCCGACAGACTATGGCTACACCTTC. It is translated as CASTSPTDYGYTF.

This clone was detected only a few times. The chain links TRBV2 to TRBJ2-7; the match to TRBD2 covers 14 bases. With V trimmed by 6 bases and J by 4 bases, 2 bases remained unmatched. The germline CDR1 and CDR2 sequences are SNHLY and FYNNEI. This CDR3 has 14 residues. CDR3 coding DNA: TGTGCCAGCAGGGGACTAGCGGGAGAGTACGAGCAGTACTTC. Translation: CASRGLAGEYEQYF.

This clone appeared a single time. The chain uses TRBV6-1 and TRBJ1-3; perhaps TRBD1 as D (6 bases). This CDR3 region has 18 residues. The V gene's germline CDR1 is MNHNS and CDR2 SASEGT. V lost 2 bases to trimming and J lost 0 bases, with 17 bases between them. The CDR3 here is CASSEMYGQPSSGNTIYF. In DNA form, the CDR3 reads TGTGCCAGCAGTGAAATGTATGGACAGCCGAGCTCTGGAAACACCATATATTTT.

The V and J genes are TRBV19 and TRBJ2-1, with 10 bases that match TRBD2. The V gene's germline CDR1 is LNHDA and CDR2 SQIVND (reference sequence). The trim removed 8 bases at V and 8 bases at J, leaving 6 bases unmatched. The CDR3 consists of 13 residues. This chain's CDR3 is CASRLAGQYEQFF. DNA for the CDR3: TGTGCCAGTCGACTAGCGGGCCAGTATGAGCAGTTCTTC. Full variable domain (rest looked up from reference TRBV19 and TRBJ2-1): DGGITQSPKYLFRKEGQNVTLSCEQNLNHDAMYWYRQDPGQGLRLIYYSQIVNDFQKGDIAEGYSVSREKKESFPLTVTSAQKNPTAFYLCASRLAGQYEQFFGPGTRLTVL.

J is TRBJ2-5 and V is TRBV19; the D is unclear. Deletions cut 5 bases from V and 2 bases from J, with 12 bases between. This CDR3 comprises 14 residues. The germline CDR1 and CDR2 sequences are LNHDA and SQIVND (reference sequence). The CDR3 DNA sequence: TGTGCCAGTAGTCTGGGCGTTACACAAGAGACCCAGTACTTC. The encoded protein is CASSLGVTQETQYF.

The V and J genes are TRBV6-5 and TRBJ2-7; D is possibly TRBD2 (7 bases). Germline V CDR1 and CDR2: MNHEY, SVGAGI. The CDR3 is made up of 15 amino acids. V was pared by 0 bases and J by 6 bases, with 15 bases between. The DNA for the CDR3 is TGTGCCAGCAGTTACTCCACAGGGACTACGTCCGAGCAGTACTTC. Translating it yields CASSYSTGTTSEQYF.

J is TRBJ1-3 and V is TRBV6-2 or TRBV6-3; D gene uncertain. In germline, CDR1 is MNHEY, CDR2 SVGEGT. Trimming cost V 6 bases and J 1 base, with 16 bases left between them. The CDR3 is 16 amino acids. Here the CDR3 reads CASSLRTGRSGNTIYF. The CDR3 coding sequence is TGTGCCAGCAGCCTCCGGACGGGGAGGTCTGGAAACACCATATATTTT.

The chain recombines TRBV5-1 with TRBJ2-1, with 12 bases aligning to TRBD2. The CDR3 has 18 residues. The ends lost 0 bases at V and 1 base at J; junction bases unmatched: 5. Germline V CDR1 and CDR2: SGHRS, YFSETQ. CDR3 DNA: TGCGCCAGCAGCTTGGGACTAGCGGGAGTCTTGTCCTACAATGAGCAGTTCTTC. Translation: CASSLGLAGVLSYNEQFF.

This sequence joins TRBV3-1 (or the pseudogene TRBV3-2) and TRBJ2-3; 13 nucleotides align to TRBD2. From germline, CDR1 is LGHDT and CDR2 YNNKEL (reference sequence). This CDR3 region has 18 residues. The V segment lost 3 bases and the J segment 0 bases; nucleotides outside the gene matches: 6. CDR3 sequence: CASSHRRLAGGSTDTQYF. CDR3 bases: TGTGCCAGCAGCCATCGGAGACTAGCGGGGGGTAGCACAGATACGCAGTATTTT.